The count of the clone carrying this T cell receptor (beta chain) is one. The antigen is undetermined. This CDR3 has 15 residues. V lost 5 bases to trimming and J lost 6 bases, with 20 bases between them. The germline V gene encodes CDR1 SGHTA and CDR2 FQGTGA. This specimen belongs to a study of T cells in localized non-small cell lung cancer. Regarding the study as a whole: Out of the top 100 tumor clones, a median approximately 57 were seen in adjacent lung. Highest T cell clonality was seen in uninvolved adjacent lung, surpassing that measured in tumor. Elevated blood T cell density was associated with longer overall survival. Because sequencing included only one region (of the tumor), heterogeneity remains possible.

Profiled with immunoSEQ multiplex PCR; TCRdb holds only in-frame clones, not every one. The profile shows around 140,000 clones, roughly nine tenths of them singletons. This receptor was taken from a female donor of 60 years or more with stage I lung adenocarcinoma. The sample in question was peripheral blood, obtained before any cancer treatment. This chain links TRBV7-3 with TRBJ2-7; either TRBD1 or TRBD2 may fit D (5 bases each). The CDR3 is CASSAQSGQRGEQYF. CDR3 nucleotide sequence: TGTGCCAGCAGCGCCCAGAGCGGACAACGGGGCGAGCAGTACTTC.